This T cell receptor (beta chain) was documented in a study of cytomegalovirus exposure and HLA in healthy donors. V dropped 1 base and J dropped 2; count of bases not matched to a gene: 4. The CDR3 consists of 15 residues. Germline lookup yields CDR1 SGHVS and CDR2 FNYEAQ. PCR employed 60 Vbeta and 13 Jbeta primers. Assay: immunoSEQ multiplex PCR; the TCRdb copy retains only in-frame clones and omits some. The sample lists 95,000 to 130,000 clones; roughly three fifths were seen once. This sequence was found in a woman in her forties in good health and CMV-seropositive. V gene TRBV7-6 combines with J gene TRBJ2-7, with 8 bases aligning to TRBD1. Input material: PBMCs. CDR3 nucleotide sequence: TGTGCCAGCAGCTTAGGGACAGGGATAACCTACGAGCAGTACTTC. Translated, it gives CASSLGTGITYEQYF.